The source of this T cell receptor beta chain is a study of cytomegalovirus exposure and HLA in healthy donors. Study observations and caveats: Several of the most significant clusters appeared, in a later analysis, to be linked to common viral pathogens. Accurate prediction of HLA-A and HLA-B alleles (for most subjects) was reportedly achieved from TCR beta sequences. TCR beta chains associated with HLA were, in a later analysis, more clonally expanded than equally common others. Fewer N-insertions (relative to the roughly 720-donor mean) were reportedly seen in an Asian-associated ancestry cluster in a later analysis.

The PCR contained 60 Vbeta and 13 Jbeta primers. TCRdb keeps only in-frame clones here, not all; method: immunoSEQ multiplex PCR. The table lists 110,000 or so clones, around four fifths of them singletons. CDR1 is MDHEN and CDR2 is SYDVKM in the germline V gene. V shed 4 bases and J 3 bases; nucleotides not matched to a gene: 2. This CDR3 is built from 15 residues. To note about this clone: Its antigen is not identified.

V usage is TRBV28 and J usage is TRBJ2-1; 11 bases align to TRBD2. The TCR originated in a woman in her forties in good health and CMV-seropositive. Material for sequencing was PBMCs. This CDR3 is CASSSGLADYNEQFF. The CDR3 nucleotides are TGTGCCAGCAGTTCGGGACTAGCGGACTACAATGAGCAGTTCTTC.